Listed below are T cell receptor beta chains from one sample, sequenced in a study of CD8+CD57+ T cells in acquired aplastic anemia. In TCRdb, the reads were re-called with MiXCR into one record per CDR3 protein. The sample records 130,000 or so distinct CDR3 sequences, about 40% being singletons. Sequencing was done on a sample of sorted CD4+, CD8+, or CD8+CD57+ T cells (not recorded which) from PBMCs. All receptors come from a human donor in good health, serving as a control. The CDR3 runs from the conserved cysteine through the conserved F or W.

cdr3_aa j_call v_call
CSVTVGSDEKLFF TRBJ1-4 TRBV29-1
CASSQGERGQRGYTF TRBJ1-2 TRBV4-1
CASSVVADTQYF TRBJ2-3 TRBV9
CASSTTRYNEQFF TRBJ2-1 TRBV11-3
CASWTAHNSPLHF TRBJ1-6 TRBV27
CAWRAVNTEAFF TRBJ1-1 TRBV30
CASSRGEASTDTQYF TRBJ2-3 TRBV7-7
CASSPTSGATGELFF TRBJ2-2 TRBV5-1
CATSGGRGNQLQHF TRBJ1-5 TRBV24-1
CASSPTQETQYF TRBJ2-5 TRBV6-6
CASSSGQSTLHF TRBJ1-6 TRBV5-1
CASSHASYEQYF TRBJ2-7 TRBV2
CASRWVNGANVLTF TRBJ2-6 TRBV2
CAISESTRRGYNEQFF TRBJ2-1 TRBV10-3
CASSLRNVLTF TRBJ2-6 TRBV2
CASSPLAGGEETQYF TRBJ2-5 TRBV3-1
CASSQDPRETQYF TRBJ2-5 TRBV4-2
CAWGLAGSFTYEQYF TRBJ2-7 TRBV30
CASSPFGARNTEAFF TRBJ1-1 TRBV9
CASSRSGGSRDKQYF TRBJ2-7 TRBV12-3/TRBV12-4
CSVAAAYGQYF TRBJ2-7 TRBV29-1
CASSLDMRGAAFF TRBJ1-1 TRBV11-2
CAGGQGRQNNQPQHF TRBJ1-5 TRBV3-1
CASSLGEATDTQYF TRBJ2-3 TRBV5-1